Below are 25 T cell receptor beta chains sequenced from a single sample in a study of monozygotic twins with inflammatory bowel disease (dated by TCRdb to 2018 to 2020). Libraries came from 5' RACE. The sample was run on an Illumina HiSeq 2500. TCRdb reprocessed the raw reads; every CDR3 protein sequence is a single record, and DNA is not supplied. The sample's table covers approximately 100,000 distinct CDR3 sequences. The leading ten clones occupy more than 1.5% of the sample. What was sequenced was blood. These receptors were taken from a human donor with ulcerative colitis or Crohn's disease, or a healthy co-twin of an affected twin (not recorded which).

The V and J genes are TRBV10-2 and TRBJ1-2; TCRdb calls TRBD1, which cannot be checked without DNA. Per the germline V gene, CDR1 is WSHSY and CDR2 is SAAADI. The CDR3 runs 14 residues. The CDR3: CASTLEPELGGYTF.

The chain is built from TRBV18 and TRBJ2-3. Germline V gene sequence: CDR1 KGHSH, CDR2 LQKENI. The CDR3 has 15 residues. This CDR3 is CASSTTGGFKDTQYF.

CDR3 sequence: CASSSKPTGDNEQFF. The chain has TRBV11-2 and TRBJ2-1; TCRdb outputs TRBD1, but without DNA this stays unchecked. This CDR3 contains 15 residues. Per germline, CDR1 SGHAT and CDR2 FQNNGV.

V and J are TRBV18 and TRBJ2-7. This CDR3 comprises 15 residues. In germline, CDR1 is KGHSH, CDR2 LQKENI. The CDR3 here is CASSTNSGSSYEQYF.

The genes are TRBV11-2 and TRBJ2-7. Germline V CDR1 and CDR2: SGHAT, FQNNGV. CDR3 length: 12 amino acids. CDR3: CASSGDLYEQYF.

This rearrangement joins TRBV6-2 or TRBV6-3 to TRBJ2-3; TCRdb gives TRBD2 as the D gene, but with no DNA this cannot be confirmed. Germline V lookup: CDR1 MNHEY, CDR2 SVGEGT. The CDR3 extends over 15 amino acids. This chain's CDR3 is CASSYDASSTDTQYF.

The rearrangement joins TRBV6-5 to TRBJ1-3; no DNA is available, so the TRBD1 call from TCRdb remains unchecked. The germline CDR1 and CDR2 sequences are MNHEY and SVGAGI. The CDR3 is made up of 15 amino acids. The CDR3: CASSSWRDRRNTIYF.

CDR3 residues: CASSLRWDRGLGGQPQHF. V gene TRBV27 combines with J gene TRBJ1-5; lacking DNA, the TRBD1 call made by TCRdb goes unchecked. The CDR3 is made up of 18 amino acids. CDR1 is MNHEY, CDR2 SMNVEV, per germline (reference sequence).

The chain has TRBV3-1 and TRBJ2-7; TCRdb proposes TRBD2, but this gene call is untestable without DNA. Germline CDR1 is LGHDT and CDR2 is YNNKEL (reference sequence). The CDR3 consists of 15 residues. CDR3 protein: CASSPLAGGTYEQYF.

Here the CDR3 reads CASSEIGLAGQETQYF. The rearrangement links TRBV6-1 to TRBJ2-5; TCRdb's D call, TRBD2, is unchecked because there is no DNA. This CDR3 has 16 residues. CDR1 is MNHNS, CDR2 SASEGT, per germline.

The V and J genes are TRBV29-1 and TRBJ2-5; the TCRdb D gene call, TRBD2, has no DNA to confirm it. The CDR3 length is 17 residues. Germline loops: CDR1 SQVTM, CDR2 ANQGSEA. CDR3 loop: CSVARRRELSAQETQYF.

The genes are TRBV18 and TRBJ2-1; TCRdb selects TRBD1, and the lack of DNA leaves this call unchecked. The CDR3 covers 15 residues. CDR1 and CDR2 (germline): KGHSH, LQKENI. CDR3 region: CASSPSRVPYNEQFF.

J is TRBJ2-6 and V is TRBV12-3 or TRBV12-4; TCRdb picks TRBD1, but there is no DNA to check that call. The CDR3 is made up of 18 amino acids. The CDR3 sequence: CASSTKGGRGSGANVLTF.

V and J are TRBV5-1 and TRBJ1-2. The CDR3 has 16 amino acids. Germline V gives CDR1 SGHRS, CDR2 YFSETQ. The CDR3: CASSLIDSGSGYGYTF.

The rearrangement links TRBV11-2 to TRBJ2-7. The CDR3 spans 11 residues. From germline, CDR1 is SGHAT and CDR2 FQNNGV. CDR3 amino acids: CASSSPYEQYF.

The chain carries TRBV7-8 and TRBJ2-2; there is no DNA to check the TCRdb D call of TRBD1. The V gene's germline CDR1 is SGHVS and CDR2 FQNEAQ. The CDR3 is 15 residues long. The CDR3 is CASSLVPLWAGELFF.

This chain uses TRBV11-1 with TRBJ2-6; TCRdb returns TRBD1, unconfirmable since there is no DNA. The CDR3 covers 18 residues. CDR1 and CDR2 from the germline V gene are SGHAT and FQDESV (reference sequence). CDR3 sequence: CASRHGQGDWRGANVLTF. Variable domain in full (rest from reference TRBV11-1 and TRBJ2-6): EAEVAQSPRYKITEKSQAVAFWCDPISGHATLYWYRQILGQGPELLVQFQDESVVDDSQLPKDRFSAERLKGVDSTLKIQPAELGDSAMYLCASRHGQGDWRGANVLTFGAGSRLTVL.

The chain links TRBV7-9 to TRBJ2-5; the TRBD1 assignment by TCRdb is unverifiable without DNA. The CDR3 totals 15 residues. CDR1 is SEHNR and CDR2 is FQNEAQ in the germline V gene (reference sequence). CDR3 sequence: CASSPLGRLFRTQYF.

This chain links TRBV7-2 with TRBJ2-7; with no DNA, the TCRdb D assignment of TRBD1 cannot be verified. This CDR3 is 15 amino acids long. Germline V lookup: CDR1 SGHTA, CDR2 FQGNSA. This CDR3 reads CASSKGPRRGNEQYF.

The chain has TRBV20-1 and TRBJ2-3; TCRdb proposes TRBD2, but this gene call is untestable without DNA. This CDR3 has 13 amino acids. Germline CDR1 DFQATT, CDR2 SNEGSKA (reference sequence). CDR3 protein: CSAGLAESRTQYF.

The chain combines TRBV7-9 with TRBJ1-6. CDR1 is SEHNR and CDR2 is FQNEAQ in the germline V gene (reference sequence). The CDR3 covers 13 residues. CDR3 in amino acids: CASQNSGGTPLHF. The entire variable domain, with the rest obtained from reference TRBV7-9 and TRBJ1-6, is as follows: DTGVSQNPRHKITKRGQNVTFRCDPISEHNRLYWYRQTLGQGPEFLTYFQNEAQLEKSRLLSDRFSAERPKGSFSTLEIQRTEQGDSAMYLCASQNSGGTPLHFGNGTRLTVT.

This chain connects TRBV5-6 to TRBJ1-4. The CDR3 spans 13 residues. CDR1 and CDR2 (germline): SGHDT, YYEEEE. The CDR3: CASSSALGEKLFF.

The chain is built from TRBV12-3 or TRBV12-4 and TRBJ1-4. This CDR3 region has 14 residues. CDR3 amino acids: CASGSQTAWEKLFF.

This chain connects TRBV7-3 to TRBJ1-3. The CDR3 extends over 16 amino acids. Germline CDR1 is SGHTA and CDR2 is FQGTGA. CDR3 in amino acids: CASSLSTGAGEDTIYF. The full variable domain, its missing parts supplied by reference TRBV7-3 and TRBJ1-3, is GAGVSQTPSNKVTEKGKYVELRCDPISGHTALYWYRQSLGQGPEFLIYFQGTGAADDSGLPNDRFFAVRPEGSVSTLKIQRTERGDSAVYLCASSLSTGAGEDTIYFGEGSWLTVV.

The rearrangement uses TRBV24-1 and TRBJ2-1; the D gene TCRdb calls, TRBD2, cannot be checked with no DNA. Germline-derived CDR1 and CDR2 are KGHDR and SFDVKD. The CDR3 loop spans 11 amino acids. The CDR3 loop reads CATAWENEQFF.